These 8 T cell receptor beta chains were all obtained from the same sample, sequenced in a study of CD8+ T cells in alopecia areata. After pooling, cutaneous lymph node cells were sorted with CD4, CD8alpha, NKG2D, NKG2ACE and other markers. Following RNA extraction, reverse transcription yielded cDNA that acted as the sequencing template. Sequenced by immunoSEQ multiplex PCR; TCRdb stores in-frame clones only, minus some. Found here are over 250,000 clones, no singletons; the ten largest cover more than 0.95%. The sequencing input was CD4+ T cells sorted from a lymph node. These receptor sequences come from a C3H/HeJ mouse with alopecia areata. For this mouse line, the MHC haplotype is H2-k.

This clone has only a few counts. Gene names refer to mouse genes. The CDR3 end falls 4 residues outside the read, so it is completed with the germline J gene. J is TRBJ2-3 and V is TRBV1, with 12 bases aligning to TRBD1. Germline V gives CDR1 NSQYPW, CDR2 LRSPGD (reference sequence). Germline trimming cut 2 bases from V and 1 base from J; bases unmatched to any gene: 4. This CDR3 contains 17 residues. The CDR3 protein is CTCSATGQGAGAETLYF. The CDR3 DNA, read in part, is TGCACCTGCAGTGCAACGGGACAGGGGGCCGGTGCAGAA.

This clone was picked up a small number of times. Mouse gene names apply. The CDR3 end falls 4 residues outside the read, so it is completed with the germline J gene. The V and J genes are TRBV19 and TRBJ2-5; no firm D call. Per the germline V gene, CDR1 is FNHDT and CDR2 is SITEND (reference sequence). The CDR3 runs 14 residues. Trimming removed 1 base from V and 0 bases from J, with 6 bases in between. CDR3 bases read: TGTGCCAGCAGTATAACAGCTAACCAAGAC. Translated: CASSITANQD. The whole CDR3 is CASSITANQDTQYF.

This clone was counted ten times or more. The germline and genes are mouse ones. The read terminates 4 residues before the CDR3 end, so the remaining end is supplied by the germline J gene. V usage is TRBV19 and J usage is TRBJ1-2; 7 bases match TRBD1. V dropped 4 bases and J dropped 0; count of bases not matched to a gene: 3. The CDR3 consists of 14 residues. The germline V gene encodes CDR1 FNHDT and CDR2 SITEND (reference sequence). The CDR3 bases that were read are TGTGCCAGCAGTCCCGACAGGGCAAACTCC. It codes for CASSPDRANS. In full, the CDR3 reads CASSPDRANSDYTF. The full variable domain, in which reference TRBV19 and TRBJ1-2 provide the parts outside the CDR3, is GGIITQTPKFLIGQEGQKLTLKCQQNFNHDTMYWYRQDSGKGLRLIYYSITENDLQKGDLSEGYDASREKKSSFSLTVTSAQKNEMAVFLCASSPDRANSDYTFGSGTRLLVI.

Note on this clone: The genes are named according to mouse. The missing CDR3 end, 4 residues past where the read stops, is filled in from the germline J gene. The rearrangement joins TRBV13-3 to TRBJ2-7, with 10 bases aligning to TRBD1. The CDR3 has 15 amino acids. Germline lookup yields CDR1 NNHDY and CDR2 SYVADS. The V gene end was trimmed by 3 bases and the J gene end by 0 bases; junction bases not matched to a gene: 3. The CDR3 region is CASSVRDRGSYEQYF. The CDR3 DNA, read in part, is TGTGCCAGCAGTGTCCGGGACAGGGGCTCCTAT.

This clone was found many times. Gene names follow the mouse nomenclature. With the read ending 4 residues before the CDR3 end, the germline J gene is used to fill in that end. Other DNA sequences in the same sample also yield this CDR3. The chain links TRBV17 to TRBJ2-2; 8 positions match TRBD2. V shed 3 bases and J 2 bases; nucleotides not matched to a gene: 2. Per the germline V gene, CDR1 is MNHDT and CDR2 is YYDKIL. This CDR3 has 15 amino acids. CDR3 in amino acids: CASSSLGGNTGQLYF. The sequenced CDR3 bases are TGTGCTAGCAGTAGTCTGGGGGGTAACACCGGG.

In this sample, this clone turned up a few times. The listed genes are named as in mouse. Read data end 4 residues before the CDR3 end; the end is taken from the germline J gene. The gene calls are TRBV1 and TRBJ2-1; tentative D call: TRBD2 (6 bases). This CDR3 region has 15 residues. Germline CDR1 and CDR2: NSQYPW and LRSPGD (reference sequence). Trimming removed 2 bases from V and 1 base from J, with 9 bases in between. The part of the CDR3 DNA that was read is TGCACCTGCAGTGCAAACTGGGTCAACTATGCT. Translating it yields CTCSANWVNYA. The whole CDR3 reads CTCSANWVNYAEQFF. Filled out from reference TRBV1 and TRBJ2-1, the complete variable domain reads VTLLEQNPRWRLVPRGQAVNLRCILKNSQYPWMSWYQQDLQKQLQWLFTLRSPGDKEVKSLPGADYLATRVTDTELRLQVANMSQGRTLYCTCSANWVNYAEQFFGPGTRLTVL.

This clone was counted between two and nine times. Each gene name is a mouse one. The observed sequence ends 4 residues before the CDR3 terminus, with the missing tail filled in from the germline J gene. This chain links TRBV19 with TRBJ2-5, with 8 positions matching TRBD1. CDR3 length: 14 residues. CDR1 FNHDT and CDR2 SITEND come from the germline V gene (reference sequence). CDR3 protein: CASSIRGQDDTQYF. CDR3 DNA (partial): TGTGCCAGCAGTATCAGGGGGCAAGACGAC.

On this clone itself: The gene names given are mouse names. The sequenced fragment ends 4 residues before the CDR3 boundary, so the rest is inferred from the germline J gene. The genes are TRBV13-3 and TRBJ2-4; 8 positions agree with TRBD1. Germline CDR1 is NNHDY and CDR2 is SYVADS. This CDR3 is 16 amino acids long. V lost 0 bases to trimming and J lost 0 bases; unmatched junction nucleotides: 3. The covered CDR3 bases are TGTGCCAGCAGTGATGGGACAGGGACTAGTCAAAAC. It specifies CASSDGTGTSQN. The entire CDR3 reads CASSDGTGTSQNTLYF.